The subject of this entry is one TCR beta chain. The data stem from a study of control samples from healthy donors and cancer patients. Assay: immunoSEQ multiplex PCR; the TCRdb copy retains only in-frame clones and omits some. The table includes about 86,000 clones, just over 90% detected once. The CDR3 is 12 amino acids. The germline V gene encodes CDR1 ENHRY and CDR2 SYGVKD. V trimming: 6 bases; J trimming: 9 bases; junction bases outside the gene matches: 4. The gene calls are TRBV10-3 and TRBJ2-1, with 8 bases lining up with TRBD2. The origin of this receptor is a woman aged 25 to 39 in good health. Sequencing was done on a sample of blood. In DNA form, the CDR3 reads TGTGCCATCAGGACTAGCGCCAGTGAGCAGTTCTTC. Residues: CAIRTSASEQFF.